Following are 24 T cell receptor beta chains from one sample sequenced in a study of T cells in Graves' hyperthyroidism and ophthalmopathy. Amplification yielded TCR beta CDR3 regions, with RNA transcripts as the source. An initial round of RT-PCR targeting the TCR CDR3 relied on the HTBI primer set. TCRdb used MiXCR to reprocess the multiplex PCR reads, holding one entry per CDR3 protein. The sample has 96,000 or so distinct CDR3 sequences, over 50% seen once; the top ten hold around 30%. Sequencing input: blood. All receptors derive from a woman aged 40 to 49 with Graves' hyperthyroidism.

Of note for this clonotype: A read error may explain this, as a much larger clone is one base away. Likely a read error: the CDR3 ends without its conserved phenylalanine or tryptophan. The chain couples TRBV20-1 to TRBJ2-2; no clear D. The CDR3 length is 11 residues. Germline CDR1 is DFQATT and CDR2 is SNEGSKA (reference sequence). V lost 2 bases and J 9 bases, leaving 7 bases between the germline ends. CDR3 in amino acids: CSARNGRELFL. The CDR3 bases are TGCAGTGCTAGAAATGGCCGGGAGCTGTTTCTT.

Concerning this clonotype: It is unclear where the CDR3 begins or ends on the DNA, so no DNA is shown, and the CDR3 is as TCRdb lists it. This chain links TRBV29-1 with TRBJ2-2; the D segment call TRBD2 is taken from the table without a DNA check. Germline-derived CDR1 and CDR2 are SQVTM and ANQGSEA. From its first to its last residue, the CDR3 has 15 amino acids. The CDR3: CSVTAGLGTPGSCFF.

The rearrangement joins TRBV29-1 to TRBJ1-1; D is undetermined. The CDR3 loop spans 12 amino acids. Germline values: CDR1 SQVTM, CDR2 ANQGSEA. Trimming cost V 8 bases and J 3 bases, with 13 bases left between them. CDR3 loop: CSFAGGYTEAFF. CDR3 sequence (DNA): TGCAGCTTCGCGGGTGGCTACACTGAAGCTTTCTTT.

This chain links TRBV9 with TRBJ1-2, with 7 bases lining up with TRBD1. The CDR3 totals 13 residues. Germline lookup yields CDR1 SGDLS and CDR2 YYNGEE. The V and J ends lost 5 bases and 7 bases, in that order; junction bases with no gene match: 8. The CDR3 sequence is CASRGEGGVGYTF. DNA of the CDR3: TGTGCCAGCAGAGGTGAAGGGGGCGTTGGCTACACCTTC.

This clonotype has a count of ten or more. CDR3 DNA sequence: TGTGCCAGCAGGGGGGACAGGGGCCCTTTCTTT. The encoded protein is CASRGDRGPFF. The rearrangement uses TRBV2 and TRBJ1-1; TRBD1 agrees at 10 bases. Trimming removed 6 bases from V and 12 bases from J; junction bases left unmatched: 4. CDR3 length: 11 amino acids. Germline V gene lookup returns CDR1 SNHLY and CDR2 FYNNEI. Looking up the rest from reference TRBV2 and TRBJ1-1 gives the full variable domain: EPEVTQTPSHQVTQMGQEVILRCVPISNHLYFYWYRQILGQKVEFLVSFYNNEISEKSEIFDDQFSVERPDGSNFTLKIRSTKLEDSAMYFCASRGDRGPFFGQGTRLTVV.

Ten or more counts support this clonotype. The CDR3 spells CASSQDSTSRYEQYF. The CDR3 DNA is TGTGCCAGCAGCCAAGACTCGACTAGCCGCTACGAGCAGTACTTC. The chain combines TRBV4-2 with TRBJ2-7, with 7 bases identical to TRBD2. Trimming cost V 0 bases and J 3 bases; bases outside gene matches: 5. Looked up from germline, CDR1 is LGHNA and CDR2 is YNFKEQ. There are 15 residues in the CDR3.

The chain has TRBV20-1 and TRBJ1-5; tentative D call: TRBD1 (6 bases). The CDR3 is 15 amino acids. Germline CDR1 reads DFQATT; CDR2 reads SNEGSKA (reference sequence). Trimming cost V 6 bases and J 11 bases, with 26 bases left between them. The CDR3 region has the DNA TGCAGTGCCACCTCGTTAGGGGGAGGATGGGAGACCCAGCATTTT. This translates into CSATSLGGGWETQHF.

This clonotype was recorded at least ten times. The gene calls are TRBV5-1 and TRBJ2-2; TRBD2 agrees at 11 bases. This CDR3 comprises 16 residues. Losses at the gene ends were 2 bases for V and 2 bases for J; bases not matched to a gene: 2. Germline V gene sequence: CDR1 SGHRS, CDR2 YFSETQ. CDR3 bases: TGCGCCAGCAGCTTTAGCGGGAGGGTTAACACCGGGGAGCTGTTTTTT. Its translation: CASSFSGRVNTGELFF. The whole variable domain, filled in from reference TRBV5-1 and TRBJ2-2, reads KAGVTQTPRYLIKTRGQQVTLSCSPISGHRSVSWYQQTPGQGLQFLFEYFSETQRNKGNFPGRFSGRQFSNSRSEMNVSTLELGDSALYLCASSFSGRVNTGELFFGEGSRLTVL.

This clonotype was counted many times. The rearrangement links TRBV25-1 to TRBJ2-6, with D tentatively TRBD1 or TRBD2 (5 bases each). CDR1 MGHDK and CDR2 SYGVNS come from the germline V gene. The CDR3 extends over 16 amino acids. Trimming left V 3 bases short and J 1 base short, with 10 bases between. DNA of the CDR3: TGTGCCAGCAGTGATTCGGGGCAATCTGGGGCCAACGTCCTGACTTTC. Protein: CASSDSGQSGANVLTF.

This clonotype appeared a single time. This chain connects TRBV7-9 to TRBJ1-1; 7 bases align to TRBD1. This CDR3 is built from 13 residues. Germline V gene data show CDR1 as SEHNR and CDR2 as FQNEAQ (reference sequence). The V gene end was trimmed by 8 bases and the J gene end by 5 bases; junction bases not matched to a gene: 8. CDR3 bases: TGTGCCAGCCGAAGGACAGGAGAAACTGAAGCTTTCTTT. This translates into CASRRTGETEAFF.

In the case of this clonotype: The CDR3 ends on some other residue instead of the conserved phenylalanine or tryptophan, so this is likely a read error. V and J are TRBV10-2 and TRBJ2-5; TRBD2 aligns across 8 bases. CDR1 and CDR2 (germline): WSHSY, SAAADI. J lost 5 bases, V lost 0 bases, and 5 bases had no gene match. This CDR3 comprises 15 residues. The CDR3 spells CASSESRAGAETQYL. Written as DNA, the CDR3 is TGCGCCAGCAGTGAGTCGAGAGCGGGAGCTGAGACCCAGTACCTC.

A single count supports this clonotype. Because the CDR3's place on the DNA is in doubt, the DNA is left out and the CDR3 is given as listed by TCRdb. The rearrangement joins TRBV7-3 to TRBJ1-1. Germline V gives CDR1 SGHTA, CDR2 FQGTGA. The CDR3 is 15 amino acids long, termini counted. The CDR3 is CACSARGVRLREAFF.

This clonotype was seen just once. The V and J genes are TRBV7-9 and TRBJ2-2; 12 nucleotides match TRBD1. Germline V gene lookup returns CDR1 SEHNR and CDR2 FQNEAQ (reference sequence). The V segment lost 6 bases and the J segment 7 bases; nucleotides outside the gene matches: 9. The CDR3 loop spans 16 amino acids. CDR3 in DNA: TGTGCCAGCAGTGCCGGGACAGGGGGCCTGAACGGGGAGCTGTTTTTT. As protein: CASSAGTGGLNGELFF.

The CDR3: CASSARGQGSNEQYF. The CDR3 DNA sequence: TGTGCCAGCAGTGCTAGGGGACAGGGGTCCAACGAGCAGTACTTC. The gene calls are TRBV25-1 and TRBJ2-7; 10 bases align to TRBD1. The germline V gene has CDR1 MGHDK and CDR2 SYGVNS. J lost 5 bases, V lost 4 bases, and 8 bases had no gene match. The CDR3 has 15 amino acids.

The chain joins TRBV2 to TRBJ1-5, with D hard to call. Trimming removed 1 base at V and 6 bases at J, with 10 bases between. This CDR3 has 14 amino acids. Germline CDR1 is SNHLY and CDR2 is FYNNEI. CDR3 loop: CASSEDGPGQPQHF. In DNA, the CDR3 is TGTGCCAGCAGTGAAGACGGGCCAGGTCAGCCCCAGCATTTT.

J is TRBJ1-1 and V is TRBV7-3; 9 bases fit TRBD1. Germline CDR1 is SGHTA and CDR2 is FQGTGA. The CDR3 covers 14 residues. J gave up 11 bases and V 2 bases, and 9 bases lay outside the gene matches. DNA for the CDR3: TGTGCCAGCAGCTTATTTACAGGGGACAGGGTGGCTTTCTTT. Translated, it gives CASSLFTGDRVAFF.

The chain joins TRBV11-2 to TRBJ2-3; D gene uncertain. Trimming removed 0 bases at V and 2 bases at J, with 6 bases between. CDR1 and CDR2 from the germline V gene are SGHAT and FQNNGV. The CDR3 contains 14 residues. Here the CDR3 DNA reads TGTGCCAGCAGCTTAGAATACTACACAGATACGCAGTATTTT. Its protein product is CASSLEYYTDTQYF.

The chain has TRBV20-1 and TRBJ2-5, with no clear D. Germline assignment: CDR1 DFQATT and CDR2 SNEGSKA (reference sequence). The V and J ends lost 0 bases and 5 bases respectively, with 4 bases between them. The CDR3 runs to 11 residues. In DNA, the CDR3 is TGCAGTGCTAGAGAAGGGGAGACCCAGTACTTC. Its protein product is CSAREGETQYF.

As for this clonotype: One junction end disagrees with the germline gene, perhaps due to a read error. This chain's CDR3 is CASSRGLAGTIQETQYF. In nucleotides, the CDR3 is TGTGCCAGCAGCCGCGGGCTAGCGGGCACAATCCAAGAGACCCAGTACTTC. This chain connects TRBV5-1 to TRBJ2-5; 8 bases agree with TRBD2. There are 17 residues in the CDR3. Looked up from germline, CDR1 is SGHRS and CDR2 is YFSETQ.

This clonotype was counted ten times or more. This sequence joins TRBV12-3 or TRBV12-4 and TRBJ1-5, with D unclear. V lost 3 bases to trimming and J lost 6 bases, with 9 bases between them. This CDR3 comprises 13 residues. The DNA for the CDR3 is TGTGCCAGCAGTTTCGTTGAAGGTCAGCCCCAGCATTTT. Amino acids: CASSFVEGQPQHF.

In regard to this clonotype: A much larger clone differs from this one at a single base, so this may be a read error. This chain uses TRBV6-6 with TRBJ1-2; possibly TRBD1 for D (6 bases). The CDR3 length is 13 residues. The germline gives CDR1 MNHNY, CDR2 SVGAGI (reference sequence). The CDR3 DNA reads as TGTGCCAGCAGTCACAGGGTCCGGGGGGGCTACGCCTTC. This sequence encodes CASSHRVRGGYAF.

Judged by abundance, this clonotype is medium-sized. The chain couples TRBV7-2 to TRBJ1-2, with D hard to call. The CDR3 consists of 14 residues. The germline V gene has CDR1 SGHTA and CDR2 FQGNSA. V lost 2 bases, J lost 2 bases, and 9 bases lay in between. In nucleotides, the CDR3 is TGTGCCAGCAGCTTATCCCACGCCAACTATGGCTACACCTTC. Amino acids: CASSLSHANYGYTF.

J is TRBJ1-1 and V is TRBV6-6; D remains ambiguous. Germline lookup yields CDR1 MNHNY and CDR2 SVGAGI (reference sequence). The ends were cut back, 8 bases at V and 6 bases at J, with 10 bases in the middle. This CDR3 has 11 residues. The CDR3 region has the DNA TGTGCCAGCGGGTTTTCACCTGAAGCTTTCTTT. This translates into CASGFSPEAFF.

V and J are TRBV6-5 and TRBJ1-6, with a possible D match to TRBD1 (5 bases). The germline V gene has CDR1 MNHEY and CDR2 SVGAGI. V lost 5 bases, J lost 5 bases, and 13 bases lay in between. CDR3 length equals 15 residues. This chain's CDR3 is CASSLSGTHNSPLHF. CDR3 nucleotide sequence: TGTGCCAGCAGTCTCTCCGGGACCCATAATTCACCCCTCCACTTT.